The clone carrying this TCR beta chain was seen a handful of times. Using its own MiXCR run on the 5' RACE reads, TCRdb lists one record per CDR3 protein. The sample holds some 550,000 distinct CDR3 sequences, 15% to 20% seen once. This specimen belongs to a study of T cells after yellow fever vaccination. The specimen comprised PBMCs, sampled 15 days after the yellow fever booster vaccination. The clonotype was recovered from a man aged 25-40 years who received the YFV17D yellow fever vaccine.

The CDR3 nucleotides are TGTGCCAGCAGCTTAGGCTCATATCAGCCCCAGCATTTT. This codes for CASSLGSYQPQHF. The gene calls are TRBV7-2 and TRBJ1-5; D is ambiguous. Germline values: CDR1 SGHTA, CDR2 FQGNSA. This CDR3 has 13 residues. Between the trimmed V and J ends, which lost 1 base and 5 bases, there was a span of 6 bases.